This TCR beta chain was sequenced in a study of blood T cell repertoires in COVID-19. Study information: Some COVID-19 samples were acute and others convalescent; all came from the United States, Italy and Spain.

Authors' analysis steps: The authors estimated nucleated cell counts from reference gene primer amplification. Sequencing was performed with immunoSEQ multiplex PCR; in TCRdb, only in-frame clones are kept and a portion is missing. That table supplies the V and J calls and clone size; D and trimming were determined from the DNA. The sample comprises under 45,000 clones, around 80% of which are singletons, and 30% to 35% rests with the top ten. This clone was detected a few times. This CDR3 is 15 amino acids long. Germline values: CDR1 SGHRS, CDR2 YFSETQ. The junction had 1 base not matched to a gene; V was cut back by 3 bases and J by 0 bases.

The sequenced sample was peripheral blood. The rearrangement links TRBV5-1 to TRBJ1-3, with TRBD1 matching 9 bases. The receptor comes from a man between 60 and 75 years old with acute or convalescent COVID-19. CDR3: CASSWGQGSGNTIYF. CDR3 nucleotides: TGCGCCAGCAGCTGGGGACAGGGCTCTGGAAACACCATATATTTT. Full variable domain (outside the CDR3, taken from reference TRBV5-1 and TRBJ1-3): KAGVTQTPRYLIKTRGQQVTLSCSPISGHRSVSWYQQTPGQGLQFLFEYFSETQRNKGNFPGRFSGRQFSNSRSEMNVSTLELGDSALYLCASSWGQGSGNTIYFGEGSWLTVV.